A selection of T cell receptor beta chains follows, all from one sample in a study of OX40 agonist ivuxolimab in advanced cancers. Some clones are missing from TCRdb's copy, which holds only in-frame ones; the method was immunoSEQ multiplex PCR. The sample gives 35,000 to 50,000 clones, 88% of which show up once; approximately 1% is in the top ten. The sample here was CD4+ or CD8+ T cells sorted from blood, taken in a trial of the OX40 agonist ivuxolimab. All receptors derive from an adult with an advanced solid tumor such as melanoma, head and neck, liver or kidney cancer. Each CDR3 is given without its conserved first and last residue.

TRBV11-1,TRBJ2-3,ASSLPTGGSDTQY
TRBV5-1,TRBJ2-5,ASSLALAGGRETQY
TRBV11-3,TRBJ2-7,ASSLGPGFNEQY
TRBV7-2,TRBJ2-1,ASSKRQGNYNEQF
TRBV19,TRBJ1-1,ASSITRGTEAF
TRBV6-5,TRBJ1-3,ASSIKPYSGNTIY
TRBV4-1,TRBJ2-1,ASSRPDRRNEQF
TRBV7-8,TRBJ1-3,ASSLTSSGNTIY
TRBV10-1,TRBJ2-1,ASSEWGTLAGPTEQF
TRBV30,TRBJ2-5,AWSVGGGGETQY
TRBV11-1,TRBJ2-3,ASSLAPGQVGN
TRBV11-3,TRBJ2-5,ASSPGINVGETQY
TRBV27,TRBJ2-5,ASSMGLAVKETQY
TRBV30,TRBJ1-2,AWRAVYGYT
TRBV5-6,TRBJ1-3,ASSLRGSGNTIY
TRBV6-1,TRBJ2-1,ASSEGTSGRAGRNEQF
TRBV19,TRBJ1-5,ASSSRQPNQPQH
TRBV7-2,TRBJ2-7,ASSLDGYPYEQY
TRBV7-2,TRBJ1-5,ASSLLGQSSGNQPQH
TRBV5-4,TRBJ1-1,ASSLDTEAF
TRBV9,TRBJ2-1,ASSVSPTTLSEQF
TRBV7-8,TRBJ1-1,ASSFGMRNTEAF
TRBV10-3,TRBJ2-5,AISESQQTQY
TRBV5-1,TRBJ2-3,ASSWDRGFVDTQY
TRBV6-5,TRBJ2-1,ASQRPSSYNEQF
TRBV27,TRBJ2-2,ASSLRTGSGELF
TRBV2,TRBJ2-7,ASTTPRGAAYEQY
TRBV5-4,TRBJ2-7,ASSYGRGGSRYEQY
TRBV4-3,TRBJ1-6,ASSQKSNSPLH